Shown below are 30 T cell receptor beta chains from a single sample sequenced in a study of control samples from healthy donors and cancer patients. Profiling relied on immunoSEQ multiplex PCR, and the TCRdb table lists in-frame clones only, not all of them. The repertoire holds some 130,000 clones, roughly 90% seen once, with approximately 2% in the top ten. The sample was blood. These receptors all stem from a woman aged 50 to 60 in good health.

The chain couples TRBV2 to TRBJ1-4; possibly TRBD1 for D (5 bases). V lost 5 bases to trimming and J lost 7 bases, with 11 bases between them. In germline, CDR1 is SNHLY, CDR2 FYNNEI. CDR3 length equals 13 residues. CDR3 nucleotide sequence: TGTGCCAGCAGTTTGGGGACTGCTGAAAAACTGTTTTTT. Translating it yields CASSLGTAEKLFF.

V usage is TRBV29-1 and J usage is TRBJ2-7, with 12 bases aligning to TRBD1. V gave up 5 bases and J gave up 4 bases; unmatched junction bases: 9. Germline-derived CDR1 and CDR2 are SQVTM and ANQGSEA. The CDR3 sequence is 15 residues long. CDR3 sequence (DNA): TGCAGCGTTACCGGGACAGGGGGCGGAGGGTACGAGCAGTACTTC. Protein product: CSVTGTGGGGYEQYF.

The rearrangement links TRBV7-8 to TRBJ1-6; a weak D match, TRBD1 (5 bases). The CDR3 is 14 residues long. Germline CDR1 SGHVS, CDR2 FQNEAQ. The V end was cut by 2 bases, the J end by 10 bases, with 12 bases between. Here the CDR3 reads CASSLNPRDSPLHF. CDR3 DNA: TGTGCCAGCAGCTTAAATCCCAGGGACTCACCCCTCCACTTT.

V gene TRBV6-5 combines with J gene TRBJ1-6, with 8 bases identical to TRBD1. V lost 4 bases and J lost 10; bases outside the gene matches: 3. The CDR3 covers 13 residues. The germline V gene encodes CDR1 MNHEY and CDR2 SVGAGI. The CDR3 nucleotides are TGTGCCAGCAGTTCCGGACAGGGCTCACCCCTCCACTTT. This translates into CASSSGQGSPLHF.

The chain's CDR3 is CASSEGLAGDNEQFF. The CDR3 DNA follows: TGTGCCAGCAGTGAGGGACTAGCGGGAGACAATGAGCAGTTCTTC. The chain recombines TRBV2 with TRBJ2-1, with 14 bases fitting TRBD2. Germline-derived CDR1 and CDR2 are SNHLY and FYNNEI. The CDR3 extends over 15 amino acids. Trimming took 3 bases from V and 5 from J; bases not matched to a gene: 0.

The rearrangement links TRBV10-3 to TRBJ2-5; D possibly corresponds to TRBD1 (5 bases). The CDR3 is 13 amino acids. Germline loops: CDR1 ENHRY, CDR2 SYGVKD. The V and J ends lost 6 bases and 2 bases respectively, with 10 bases between them. CDR3 bases: TGTGCCATCAGGGACACAGTACAAGAGACCCAGTACTTC. Its protein is CAIRDTVQETQYF.

The CDR3 coding sequence is TGTGCCAGCAGCTTAGGAGGGACTAACTCCTACGAGCAGTACTTC. Its protein is CASSLGGTNSYEQYF. V gene TRBV5-5 combines with J gene TRBJ2-7; 7 bases map to TRBD2. Germline assignment: CDR1 SGHKS and CDR2 YYEKEE (reference sequence). The CDR3 totals 15 residues. Trimming at V came to 2 bases and at J to 0 bases, leaving 5 bases not matched to a gene.

The V and J genes are TRBV10-3 and TRBJ1-3; D not certain. The CDR3 consists of 13 residues. Germline V gives CDR1 ENHRY, CDR2 SYGVKD. Trimming cost V 2 bases and J 2 bases, with 4 bases left between them. The CDR3 DNA sequence: TGTGCCATCAGTGAGGACCCTGGAAACACCATATATTTT. Residues: CAISEDPGNTIYF.

The V call is TRBV19, the J call TRBJ1-1, with a possible D match to TRBD1 (6 bases). Germline CDR1 reads LNHDA; CDR2 reads SQIVND (reference sequence). V was pared by 3 bases and J by 6 bases, with 14 bases between. The CDR3 is 14 residues long. CDR3 nucleotide sequence: TGTGCCAGTAGTATGAGGGAACAGGGCGCTGAAGCTTTCTTT. It translates to CASSMREQGAEAFF.

The chain combines TRBV6-1 with TRBJ2-5; the match to TRBD1 covers 7 bases. The CDR3 sequence is 16 residues long. CDR1 is MNHNS and CDR2 is SASEGT in the germline V gene. V gave up 4 bases and J gave up 1 base; unmatched junction bases: 9. The chain's CDR3 is CASSASMDRIQETQYF. CDR3 nucleotides: TGTGCCAGCAGTGCCTCCATGGACAGGATCCAAGAGACCCAGTACTTC.

This clone was counted once. The chain employs TRBV28 and TRBJ2-1; tentatively, D is TRBD1 (7 bases). The CDR3 runs 14 residues. V was trimmed by 8 bases and J by 1 base, leaving 12 bases between them. Looked up from germline, CDR1 is MDHEN and CDR2 is SYDVKM. The CDR3 region has the DNA TGTGCCAGCCATCAGGGGGGTTCCTACAATGAGCAGTTCTTC. This translates into CASHQGGSYNEQFF.

This chain links TRBV7-9 with TRBJ1-4; possibly TRBD1 for D (6 bases). This CDR3 spans 15 amino acids. V dropped 1 base and J dropped 8 bases, with 14 bases sitting between them. Germline loops: CDR1 SEHNR, CDR2 FQNEAQ (reference sequence). The CDR3 protein is CASSLGWGRTEKLFF. The CDR3 nucleotides read TGTGCCAGCAGCTTAGGGTGGGGGCGTACCGAAAAACTGTTTTTT.

The rearrangement links TRBV7-9 to TRBJ1-1; D not certain. Per the germline V gene, CDR1 is SEHNR and CDR2 is FQNEAQ (reference sequence). V gave up 5 bases and J gave up 2 bases, with 9 bases separating them. This CDR3 has 13 amino acids. CDR3 in DNA: TGTGCCAGCAGCATCCTTGATAACACTGAAGCTTTCTTT. It translates to CASSILDNTEAFF.

CDR3 region: CAASGRQGQGQPQHF. CDR3 in DNA: TGTGCCGCGTCAGGTCGGCAGGGGCAAGGCCAGCCCCAGCATTTT. The chain recombines TRBV19 with TRBJ1-5; weak D call: TRBD1 (6 bases). Per germline, CDR1 LNHDA and CDR2 SQIVND (reference sequence). V lost 11 bases to trimming and J lost 7 bases, with 24 bases between them. This CDR3 contains 15 residues.

This chain connects TRBV5-6 to TRBJ2-7; D may be TRBD2 (5 bases). CDR3 length: 17 amino acids. Germline V lookup: CDR1 SGHDT, CDR2 YYEEEE. V was trimmed by 0 bases and J by 1 base, leaving 17 bases between them. Here the CDR3 reads CASSLGETRRNSYEQYF. The CDR3 region has the DNA TGTGCCAGCAGCTTGGGGGAGACTCGGCGAAATTCCTACGAGCAGTACTTC.

The genes are TRBV7-8 and TRBJ1-6; tentatively, D is TRBD1 (5 bases). V was trimmed by 4 bases and J by 0 bases, leaving 19 bases between them. CDR1 and CDR2 (germline): SGHVS, FQNEAQ. This CDR3 has 19 amino acids. The CDR3 sequence is CASSSLWRGESSYNSPLHF. CDR3 in DNA: TGTGCCAGCAGCTCCCTTTGGAGGGGCGAAAGCTCCTATAATTCACCCCTCCACTTT.

The CDR3: CATSDRDTLPANTGELFF. The CDR3 region has the DNA TGTGCCACCAGTGACCGGGACACCCTTCCCGCGAACACCGGGGAGCTGTTTTTT. This rearrangement joins TRBV24-1 to TRBJ2-2; tentative D call: TRBD1 (6 bases). V was clipped by 4 bases and J by 0 bases, with 17 bases between them. This CDR3 comprises 18 residues. Germline V gene sequence: CDR1 KGHDR, CDR2 SFDVKD.

The V and J genes are TRBV28 and TRBJ1-2, with D unresolved. The ends were cut back, 8 bases at V and 4 bases at J, with 11 bases in the middle. Per germline, CDR1 MDHEN and CDR2 SYDVKM. The length of the CDR3 is 12 residues. CDR3 region: CASSNRGYGYTF. The CDR3 region has the DNA TGTGCCAGCTCGAACAGAGGCTATGGCTACACCTTC.

The rearrangement joins TRBV2 to TRBJ1-2, with D hard to call. CDR1 and CDR2 from the germline V gene are SNHLY and FYNNEI. The length of the CDR3 is 13 residues. V was cut by 3 bases and J by 7 bases, with 12 bases left in between. CDR3 DNA: TGTGCCAGCAGTGACCGGGGTGTTAGTGGCTACACCTTC. Protein sequence: CASSDRGVSGYTF. Combining the CDR3 with reference TRBV2 and TRBJ1-2 gives the whole variable domain EPEVTQTPSHQVTQMGQEVILRCVPISNHLYFYWYRQILGQKVEFLVSFYNNEISEKSEIFDDQFSVERPDGSNFTLKIRSTKLEDSAMYFCASSDRGVSGYTFGSGTRLTVV.

The CDR3 DNA is TGTGCCAGCAACCTCCTAGGGGGGTATAATTCACCCCTCCACTTT. This translates into CASNLLGGYNSPLHF. V usage is TRBV27 and J usage is TRBJ1-6; tentatively, D is TRBD1 (6 bases). The V end was cut by 7 bases, the J end by 4 bases, with 14 bases between. From germline, CDR1 is MNHEY and CDR2 SMNVEV (reference sequence). CDR3 size: 15 residues.

The genes are TRBV5-1 and TRBJ2-2; TRBD1 might be the D (6 bases). CDR3 size: 15 residues. V was cut by 3 bases and J by 2 bases, with 11 bases left in between. From germline, CDR1 is SGHRS and CDR2 YFSETQ. The CDR3: CASSSGHTNTGELFF. As DNA, the CDR3 is TGCGCCAGCAGCTCGGGACACACAAACACCGGGGAGCTGTTTTTT.

This clone was seen repeatedly, ten times or more. The gene calls are TRBV29-1 and TRBJ2-7, with TRBD2 as a possible D gene (6 bases). Trimming left V 4 bases short and J 3 bases short, with 19 bases between. This CDR3 has 15 amino acids. Germline lookup yields CDR1 SQVTM and CDR2 ANQGSEA. The CDR3 loop is CSVGMGLKDNYEQYF. Here the CDR3 DNA reads TGCAGCGTTGGTATGGGACTGAAAGACAACTACGAGCAGTACTTC.

V is TRBV18 and J is TRBJ1-6; D unresolved. Germline loops: CDR1 KGHSH, CDR2 LQKENI. This CDR3 region has 16 residues. The germline V and J ends were trimmed by 2 bases and 5 bases, with 13 bases remaining between them. CDR3 bases: TGTGCCAGCTCACCAGGGTTGGCAGCTAATAATTCACCCCTCCACTTT. The encoded protein is CASSPGLAANNSPLHF.

This chain uses TRBV5-1 with TRBJ1-1; 9 bases map to TRBD1. The V gene's germline CDR1 is SGHRS and CDR2 YFSETQ. The trim removed 0 bases at V and 5 bases at J, leaving 5 bases unmatched. The CDR3 runs 15 residues. CDR3 sequence reads: CASSLASGQGTEAFF. The CDR3 DNA reads as TGCGCCAGCAGCTTGGCATCGGGACAGGGAACTGAAGCTTTCTTT.

J is TRBJ1-4 and V is TRBV7-2, with D possibly TRBD1 on 6 matching bases. With 5 bases removed from V and 11 bases from J, the gap between germline ends came to 15 bases. The germline CDR1 and CDR2 sequences are SGHTA and FQGNSA. CDR3 length equals 13 residues. CDR3 sequence reads: CASSEGHVGKLFF. The CDR3 DNA reads as TGTGCCAGCAGCGAGGGACATGTGGGGAAACTGTTTTTT. The full variable domain, completed using reference TRBV7-2 and TRBJ1-4, is GAGVSQSPSNKVTEKGKDVELRCDPISGHTALYWYRQSLGQGLEFLIYFQGNSAPDKSGLPSDRFSAERTGGSVSTLTIQRTQQEDSAVYLCASSEGHVGKLFFGSGTQLSVL.

The J gene is TRBJ1-6, the V gene TRBV11-2, with TRBD1 matching 7 bases. The CDR3 consists of 14 residues. Germline CDR1 SGHAT, CDR2 FQNNGV. Trimming took 5 bases from V and 7 from J; bases not matched to a gene: 5. In nucleotides, the CDR3 is TGTGCCAGCAGCCCTCGGGACAGAAATTCACCCCTCCACTTT. As protein: CASSPRDRNSPLHF.

The chain combines TRBV24-1 with TRBJ2-3, with 7 bases that match TRBD2. This CDR3 has 16 amino acids. V shed 2 bases, J shed 0 bases, and the junction held 4 bases outside the gene matches. CDR1 and CDR2 from the germline V gene are KGHDR and SFDVKD. CDR3: CATSDSIAGSTDTQYF. The CDR3 nucleotides are TGTGCCACCAGTGATTCGATAGCGGGTAGCACAGATACGCAGTATTTT.

This rearrangement joins TRBV30 to TRBJ2-1; 8 bases are a match to TRBD2. In germline, CDR1 is GTSNPN, CDR2 SVGIG (reference sequence). This CDR3 comprises 11 residues. CDR3 in amino acids: CALIAGRQQFF. CDR3 coding DNA: TGTGCGTTGATAGCGGGACGGCAGCAGTTCTTC.

This clone has just one count. This chain uses TRBV6-5 with TRBJ1-6, with unresolved D. The length of the CDR3 is 13 residues. CDR1 is MNHEY, CDR2 SVGAGI, per germline. The V and J ends lost 8 bases and 14 bases respectively, with 19 bases between them. The CDR3 sequence: CASRKEARLSLHF. CDR3 DNA sequence: TGTGCCAGCCGTAAGGAGGCTAGATTGTCCCTCCACTTT.

The chain has TRBV28 and TRBJ2-7; the D is unclear. Germline lookup yields CDR1 MDHEN and CDR2 SYDVKM. CDR3 length: 11 amino acids. Trimming cost V 5 bases and J 4 bases, with 6 bases left between them. The CDR3 is CASSITYEQYF. The CDR3 DNA reads as TGTGCCAGCAGTATCACTTACGAGCAGTACTTC.